This T cell receptor beta chain was retrieved from a study of CD8 T cells in ankylosing spondylitis. TCRdb re-called the 5' RACE reads with MiXCR, one entry per CDR3 protein. There are 300,000 to 350,000 distinct CDR3 sequences in the sample; about 20% occur only once, and about 3.7% lies in the top ten. In its sample, this clonotype was seen many times. Its antigen is currently unknown. Study-level results: Prior literature has documented some motif variants in synovial fluid and blood from reactive arthritis.

There are 13 residues in the CDR3. V shed 4 bases, J shed 4 bases, and the junction held 4 bases outside the gene matches. Germline CDR1 is SGHRS and CDR2 is YFSETQ. The receptor was isolated from a female donor with ankylosing spondylitis or in good health (not recorded which). Material for sequencing was blood, either unsorted or a sorted T cell fraction (not recorded which). J is TRBJ1-2 and V is TRBV5-1; TRBD1 matches 7 bases. The CDR3 DNA reads as TGCGCCAGCAGCCCCGGACAGGTCTATGGCTACACCTTC. This sequence encodes CASSPGQVYGYTF.